Each of the 5 T cell receptor beta chains below was sequenced from the same sample in a study of PD-1 blockade in classical Hodgkin lymphoma (TCRdb year 2020). The library was made by the immunoSEQ multiplex PCR assay. TCRdb re-hosts the immuneACCESS table, in-frame sequences only. Its copies lack some clones; in the studies checked, an unresolved V gene accounts for under half of them, and the cause for the rest is not known. Present in this sample are tens of thousands of clones, approximately 86% of which were seen just once. The ten top clones hold approximately 17% of the sample. In light of the paper, this sample's time point label describes: cycle 4 day 1 (C4D1), after more than five weeks of nivolumab. Every trial patient had relapsed following autologous stem cell transplantation, and prior brentuximab vedotin exposure was what differed among cohorts A, B and C. Here the sequenced sample was peripheral blood mononuclear cells (PBMCs), taken before the fourth cycle of nivolumab. These receptors all come from a human donor with classical Hodgkin lymphoma.

The chain uses TRBV7-3 and TRBJ2-1; D is perhaps TRBD1 (5 bases). V dropped 1 base and J dropped 7 bases, with 5 bases sitting between them. The CDR3 extends over 12 amino acids. The germline gives CDR1 SGHTA, CDR2 FQGTGA. The CDR3 DNA sequence: TGTGCCAGCAGCTTAAAGGGGAATGAGCAGTTCTTC. It specifies CASSLKGNEQFF.

The J gene is TRBJ1-2, the V gene TRBV2, with D maybe TRBD1 (6 bases). Germline loops: CDR1 SNHLY, CDR2 FYNNEI. The CDR3 is 12 amino acids. Trimming shortened V by 7 bases and J by 7 bases, and 13 bases separated the two germline ends. The CDR3 sequence: CASNRASGGYTF. CDR3 sequence (DNA): TGTGCCAGCAACAGGGCCTCCGGTGGCTACACCTTC.

CDR3 loop: CASSHPNINEQFF. The CDR3, as DNA: TGTGCCAGCAGCCACCCGAACATTAATGAGCAGTTCTTC. The V call is TRBV14, the J call TRBJ2-1; D unresolved. The CDR3 extends over 13 amino acids. Germline V gene lookup returns CDR1 SGHDN and CDR2 FVKESK. The V end was cut by 3 bases, the J end by 7 bases, with 10 bases between.

The V gene is TRBV4-1, the J gene TRBJ1-4; weak D call: TRBD1 (6 bases). There are 16 residues in the CDR3. The germline V gene encodes CDR1 MGHRA and CDR2 YSYEKL. Trimming removed 3 bases from V and 2 bases from J, with 13 bases in between. Here the CDR3 reads CASSQYTGRTNEKLFF. Here the CDR3 DNA reads TGCGCCAGCAGCCAGTACACAGGGCGGACTAATGAAAAACTGTTTTTT.

The chain employs TRBV19 and TRBJ2-1; TRBD2 might be the D (6 bases). Germline V CDR1 and CDR2: LNHDA, SQIVND (reference sequence). Trimming pared 1 base from V and 7 bases from J, leaving 20 bases between. This CDR3 is built from 17 residues. This CDR3 is CASSIGVPGEGWNEQFF. The CDR3 DNA is TGTGCCAGTAGTATAGGAGTTCCGGGAGAGGGTTGGAATGAGCAGTTCTTC.